These 25 T cell receptor beta chains were all obtained from the same sample, sequenced in a study of T cell changes during pregnancy in multiple sclerosis. Here immunoSEQ multiplex PCR was the method, and the copy in TCRdb shows in-frame clones only, minus some. The table lists approximately 37,000 clones, roughly 94% of them singletons. The material sequenced was peripheral blood, taken in the third trimester of pregnancy. The receptors derive from a female donor with multiple sclerosis, enrolled in a pregnancy study.

This clone appeared a few times. The CDR3 reads CASSSRTARMNTEAFF. Written as DNA, the CDR3 is TGTGCCAGCAGCTCGCGGACAGCGAGAATGAACACTGAAGCTTTCTTT. V gene TRBV11-3 combines with J gene TRBJ1-1; TRBD1 is a possible D gene (6 bases). Germline V lookup: CDR1 SGHNT, CDR2 YENEEA. This CDR3 spans 16 amino acids. The V gene lost 4 bases and the J gene lost 0 bases, with 15 bases spanning the gap.

V gene TRBV18 combines with J gene TRBJ2-1; TRBD2 aligns across 8 bases. There are 16 residues in the CDR3. V lost 3 bases and J lost 5; bases outside the gene matches: 9. Looked up from germline, CDR1 is KGHSH and CDR2 is LQKENI. The CDR3 nucleotides are TGTGCCAGCTCACCTCTCCGCGGGACTAGAAACAATGAGCAGTTCTTC. Protein sequence: CASSPLRGTRNNEQFF.

This clone has just one count. The chain carries TRBV15 and TRBJ1-6; perhaps TRBD1 as D (5 bases). Germline V gene data show CDR1 as LNHNV and CDR2 as YYDKDF (reference sequence). Between the trimmed V and J ends, which lost 2 bases and 9 bases, there was a span of 14 bases. The CDR3 runs to 15 residues. CDR3 nucleotides: TGTGCCACCAGCAGAATCGGGACTCTTGGTTCACCCCTCCACTTT. Encoded protein: CATSRIGTLGSPLHF. The complete variable domain, with remaining parts taken from reference TRBV15 and TRBJ1-6, reads DAMVIQNPRYQVTQFGKPVTLSCSQTLNHNVMYWYQQKSSQAPKLLFHYYDKDFNNEADTPDNFQSRRPNTSFCFLDIRSPGLGDTAMYLCATSRIGTLGSPLHFGNGTRLTVT.

Only one count was recorded for this clone. This chain links TRBV7-9 with TRBJ1-2; D is possibly TRBD1 (6 bases). Germline CDR1 SEHNR, CDR2 FQNEAQ (reference sequence). The ends were cut back, 5 bases at V and 4 bases at J, with 17 bases in the middle. This CDR3 comprises 15 residues. The CDR3 DNA reads TGTGCCAGCAGCCCACATCAGGACAGCGGCTATGGCTACACCTTC. Its translation: CASSPHQDSGYGYTF. The full variable domain, its missing parts supplied by reference TRBV7-9 and TRBJ1-2, is DTGVSQNPRHKITKRGQNVTFRCDPISEHNRLYWYRQTLGQGPEFLTYFQNEAQLEKSRLLSDRFSAERPKGSFSTLEIQRTEQGDSAMYLCASSPHQDSGYGYTFGSGTRLTVV.

This chain joins TRBV6-1 and TRBJ2-7; 7 nucleotides match TRBD2. V dropped 5 bases and J dropped 5; count of bases not matched to a gene: 6. The CDR3 runs to 13 residues. CDR1 is MNHNS and CDR2 is SASEGT in the germline V gene. CDR3 protein: CASSPQTSHEQYF. CDR3 DNA sequence: TGTGCCAGCAGTCCCCAGACTAGCCACGAGCAGTACTTC.

This clone was seen just once. The chain combines TRBV6-5 with TRBJ2-7; TRBD1 matches 11 bases. V dropped 4 bases and J dropped 7; count of bases not matched to a gene: 6. Germline V CDR1 and CDR2: MNHEY, SVGAGI. This CDR3 region has 14 residues. The CDR3 bases are TGTGCCAGCAGTTTCCCGGGACAGGGGGGGGAGCAGTACTTC. This sequence encodes CASSFPGQGGEQYF.

The V and J genes are TRBV27 and TRBJ1-2; 8 bases fit TRBD1. V lost 6 bases to trimming and J lost 4 bases; unmatched junction nucleotides: 7. The germline V gene has CDR1 MNHEY and CDR2 SMNVEV (reference sequence). This CDR3 has 14 amino acids. CDR3 nucleotides: TGTGCCAGCAGGGGGGGTACAGGGGGCTATGGCTACACCTTC. This codes for CASRGGTGGYGYTF.

The rearrangement uses TRBV5-1 and TRBJ1-1; a weak D match, TRBD1 (5 bases). The CDR3 loop spans 13 amino acids. The germline gives CDR1 SGHRS, CDR2 YFSETQ. V gave up 2 bases and J gave up 5 bases, with 10 bases separating them. CDR3 DNA: TGCGCCAGCAGCTTCAGGGCTGGTACTGAAGCTTTCTTT. The encoded protein is CASSFRAGTEAFF.

The chain couples TRBV7-9 to TRBJ2-3; 10 bases are shared with TRBD2. Germline trimming cut 3 bases from V and 2 bases from J; bases unmatched to any gene: 14. This CDR3 has 19 residues. Germline CDR1 SEHNR, CDR2 FQNEAQ (reference sequence). CDR3 sequence: CASSFGTSVFVGYTDTQYF. DNA of the CDR3: TGTGCCAGCAGCTTCGGGACTAGCGTATTCGTCGGCTACACAGATACGCAGTATTTT.

This sequence joins TRBV6-4 and TRBJ2-1, with D tentatively TRBD1 (6 bases). Germline V gene lookup returns CDR1 MRHNA and CDR2 SNTAGT. This CDR3 has 16 residues. V gave up 0 bases and J gave up 4 bases, with 13 bases separating them. CDR3 coding DNA: TGTGCCAGCAGTGACTCGAGGGCAGGGGAGTACAATGAGCAGTTCTTC. This sequence encodes CASSDSRAGEYNEQFF.

This clone was seen only once. The rearrangement joins TRBV19 to TRBJ2-1, with D possibly matching TRBD1 (5 bases). Germline V gene sequence: CDR1 LNHDA, CDR2 SQIVND (reference sequence). This CDR3 region has 23 residues. The V and J ends lost 0 bases and 9 bases respectively, with 39 bases between them. CDR3 protein: CASSIDRPRDSAVNPYHDGEQFF. CDR3 DNA sequence: TGTGCCAGTAGTATAGATCGACCCCGCGACAGTGCTGTGAACCCCTATCATGACGGTGAGCAGTTCTTC.

The CDR3 DNA follows: TGTGCCAGCAGCTCCTCTGGAGGGCTCTCCTACGAGCAGTACTTC. Protein sequence: CASSSSGGLSYEQYF. This chain joins TRBV6-6 and TRBJ2-7; a possible D gene is TRBD2 (6 bases). This CDR3 is 15 amino acids long. Germline CDR1 MNHNY, CDR2 SVGAGI (reference sequence). V was cut by 6 bases and J by 0 bases, with 15 bases left in between.

V usage is TRBV10-3 and J usage is TRBJ1-2; 7 bases are shared with TRBD1. V lost 7 bases to trimming and J lost 4 bases; unmatched junction nucleotides: 6. Germline V CDR1 and CDR2: ENHRY, SYGVKD. CDR3 length: 13 residues. The CDR3 region is CAITRTGPYGYTF. The CDR3 DNA reads as TGTGCCATCACCAGGACAGGACCCTATGGCTACACCTTC.

The chain employs TRBV19 and TRBJ2-7; no clear D. CDR1 LNHDA and CDR2 SQIVND come from the germline V gene (reference sequence). The ends were cut back, 3 bases at V and 10 bases at J, with 10 bases in the middle. The CDR3 totals 11 residues. The CDR3 here is CASSMFGQQYF. The CDR3 nucleotides are TGTGCCAGTAGTATGTTTGGGCAACAGTACTTC.

The chain is built from TRBV9 and TRBJ2-3, with D possibly TRBD1 on 6 matching bases. Trimming left V 0 bases short and J 2 bases short, with 7 bases between. The CDR3 has 14 amino acids. Germline CDR1 is SGDLS and CDR2 is YYNGEE. CDR3 sequence reads: CASSVEGVTDTQYF. CDR3 bases: TGTGCCAGCAGCGTAGAGGGGGTCACAGATACGCAGTATTTT.

V is TRBV30 and J is TRBJ1-1; TRBD1 is a possible D gene (5 bases). In germline, CDR1 is GTSNPN, CDR2 SVGIG (reference sequence). Trimming stripped 0 bases from V and 11 bases from J, with 19 bases between. This CDR3 has 14 amino acids. CDR3 nucleotides: TGTGCCTGGAGTGTCGGGGCGGGGACTGATCGGGCTTTCTTT. Protein product: CAWSVGAGTDRAFF.

This chain uses TRBV28 with TRBJ2-5; 7 nucleotides align to TRBD2. V lost 5 bases to trimming and J lost 5 bases; unmatched junction nucleotides: 8. This CDR3 contains 14 residues. Germline V gene sequence: CDR1 MDHEN, CDR2 SYDVKM. The CDR3 loop reads CASSTSGTSETQYF. CDR3 in DNA: TGTGCCAGCAGTACAAGCGGGACTTCGGAGACCCAGTACTTC.

The chain has TRBV19 and TRBJ2-7, with TRBD2 matching 8 bases. The V and J ends lost 8 bases and 0 bases, in that order; junction bases with no gene match: 6. The CDR3 runs 14 residues. CDR1 and CDR2 (germline): LNHDA, SQIVND (reference sequence). The CDR3 DNA is TGTGCCAGTGCAACCGGGACTAGCTCCTACGAGCAGTACTTC. Amino acid sequence: CASATGTSSYEQYF.

This sequence joins TRBV11-3 and TRBJ1-6; TRBD1 agrees at 8 bases. The germline gives CDR1 SGHNT, CDR2 YENEEA. V lost 3 bases to trimming and J lost 9 bases; unmatched junction nucleotides: 7. The length of the CDR3 is 15 residues. The CDR3 loop reads CASSLKEQGGSPLHF. The CDR3 DNA reads TGTGCCAGCAGCTTGAAAGAACAGGGGGGTTCACCCCTCCACTTT.

This chain joins TRBV15 and TRBJ2-1, with no clear D. Germline V gives CDR1 LNHNV, CDR2 YYDKDF (reference sequence). The ends were cut back, 5 bases at V and 5 bases at J, with 13 bases in the middle. The CDR3 length is 14 residues. DNA for the CDR3: TGTGCCACCAGCTCTCGTAGAATGAACAATGAGCAGTTCTTC. This translates into CATSSRRMNNEQFF.

The rearrangement links TRBV5-1 to TRBJ2-7, with D possibly being TRBD1 (6 bases). The germline CDR1 and CDR2 sequences are SGHRS and YFSETQ. The CDR3 spans 14 residues. V was pared by 0 bases and J by 5 bases, with 12 bases between. In DNA form, the CDR3 reads TGCGCCAGCAGCTTGGTTGGCAGGGGTCACGAGCAGTACTTC. Translating gives CASSLVGRGHEQYF.

The V gene is TRBV6-4, the J gene TRBJ1-5, with D possibly matching TRBD1 (5 bases). V lost 5 bases to trimming and J lost 0 bases, with 5 bases between them. This CDR3 is 13 amino acids long. Germline V gives CDR1 MRHNA, CDR2 SNTAGT. CDR3 loop: CASSRGSNQPQHF. The CDR3 nucleotides are TGTGCCAGCAGTAGGGGTAGCAATCAGCCCCAGCATTTT.

This chain links TRBV5-1 with TRBJ2-7; D not resolved. Germline assignment: CDR1 SGHRS and CDR2 YFSETQ. This CDR3 contains 14 residues. Trimming removed 0 bases from V and 2 bases from J, with 9 bases in between. CDR3 sequence reads: CASSLVSPPYEQYF. In nucleotides, the CDR3 is TGCGCCAGCAGCTTGGTTAGCCCTCCCTACGAGCAGTACTTC. The variable domain in full, completed from reference TRBV5-1 and TRBJ2-7, reads KAGVTQTPRYLIKTRGQQVTLSCSPISGHRSVSWYQQTPGQGLQFLFEYFSETQRNKGNFPGRFSGRQFSNSRSEMNVSTLELGDSALYLCASSLVSPPYEQYFGPGTRLTVT.

The table lists this clone with a count of one. The chain joins TRBV7-3 to TRBJ1-1; D perhaps matches TRBD1 (6 bases). The CDR3 is made up of 13 amino acids. Germline V lookup: CDR1 SGHTA, CDR2 FQGTGA. V dropped 3 bases and J dropped 1 base, with 6 bases sitting between them. The CDR3 region has the DNA TGTGCCAGCAGCTTGGGACAGAACACTGAAGCTTTCTTT. As protein: CASSLGQNTEAFF.

This chain links TRBV11-3 with TRBJ2-5; the match to TRBD2 covers 9 bases. The trim removed 4 bases at V and 8 bases at J, leaving 5 bases unmatched. The CDR3 has 13 amino acids. The germline V gene has CDR1 SGHNT and CDR2 YENEEA. The DNA of the CDR3 is TGTGCCAGCAGCTCACCGGGACTAGCCACCCAGTACTTC. This codes for CASSSPGLATQYF.